A selection of T cell receptor beta chains follows, all from one sample in a study of T-cell reconstitution after alpha-beta-depleted transplantation in children. TCRdb re-called the PCR reads through MiXCR, storing one row per CDR3 protein. This sample has 450,000 to 500,000 distinct CDR3 sequences, with under 15% found just once. Sequenced material: PBMCs from the stem cell graft donor, taken from the stem cell graft. The receptors come from a human donor who donated a stem cell graft to a child with combined immunodeficiency. The CDR3 runs from the conserved cysteine through the conserved F or W. D genes are given only for firm matches. Size is stated for part of the rows, as once, few or many counts, or as a class when the clone is expanded.

cdr3_length j_call v_call d_call clone_size cdr3_aa cdr3_nt
14 TRBJ1-1 TRBV4-3 TRBD1 . CASSRIQGALRAFF TGCGCCAGCAGCCGAATACAGGGGGCGCTTAGAGCTTTCTTT
15 TRBJ2-1 TRBV12-3/TRBV12-4 . few CASSPSDNSYNEQFF TGTGCCAGCAGTCCTAGCGACAACTCCTACAATGAGCAGTTCTTC
13 TRBJ2-7 TRBV30 . few CAWSWRPPYEQYF TGTGCCTGGAGTTGGCGTCCCCCCTACGAGCAGTACTTC
15 TRBJ2-7 TRBV5-6 . . CASSLDGDYLYEQYF TGTGCCAGCAGCTTGGATGGCGACTACCTTTACGAGCAGTACTTC
18 TRBJ2-1 TRBV11-1 TRBD2 few CASSLPSSGGGFYNEQFF TGTGCCAGCAGCTTACCGTCTAGCGGGGGGGGGTTCTACAATGAGCAGTTCTTC
15 TRBJ1-3 TRBV20-1 . many CSARVAVGAGNTIYF TGCAGTGCTAGAGTCGCTGTCGGAGCTGGAAACACCATATATTTT
15 TRBJ2-7 TRBV3-1 . many CASSHWSLGTYEQYF TGTGCCAGCAGCCACTGGTCCCTAGGAACCTACGAGCAGTACTTC
14 TRBJ2-7 TRBV5-6 TRBD1 few CASRQQGLIYEQYF TGTGCCAGCAGACAACAGGGGTTGATCTACGAGCAGTACTTC
14 TRBJ2-3 TRBV18 . few CASSLRVAADTQYF TGTGCCAGCTCACTCAGGGTTGCGGCCGATACGCAGTATTTT
10 TRBJ2-5 TRBV20-1 . few CSAIVKTQYF TGCAGTGCTATCGTTAAGACCCAGTACTTC
15 TRBJ1-2 TRBV7-9 . . CASSLGNRVAGGYTF TGTGCCAGCAGCTTAGGCAATAGGGTGGCAGGTGGCTACACCTTC
15 TRBJ1-5 TRBV11-2 . . CASSLEAGSGQPQHF TGTGCCAGCAGCTTAGAGGCAGGTTCGGGACAGCCCCAGCATTTT
16 TRBJ2-5 TRBV7-9 TRBD1 many CASSLRTGLLQETQYF TGTGCCAGCAGCCTCAGGACAGGGCTCTTACAAGAGACCCAGTACTTC
15 TRBJ2-2 TRBV20-1 . many CSARWGSGNTGELFF TGCAGTGCTAGATGGGGTAGCGGAAACACCGGGGAGCTGTTTTTT
16 TRBJ2-7 TRBV9 TRBD2 . CASSVAGAGGPGEQYF TGTGCCAGCAGCGTAGCGGGGGCGGGAGGGCCTGGCGAGCAGTACTTC
18 TRBJ2-1 TRBV6-2/TRBV6-3 TRBD2 few CASSFRMGSGGSYNEQFF TGTGCCAGCAGTTTTCGGATGGGTAGCGGGGGCTCCTACAATGAGCAGTTCTTC
16 TRBJ2-3 TRBV14 TRBD2 . CASSQDRDYFTDTQYF TGTGCCAGCAGCCAAGATCGGGACTATTTCACAGATACGCAGTATTTT
14 TRBJ2-1 TRBV29-1 TRBD2 . CSVEEGLRIDEQFF TGCAGCGTTGAGGAGGGACTACGAATCGATGAGCAGTTCTTC
20 TRBJ2-1 TRBV12-3/TRBV12-4 TRBD2 . CASSLSRGRVLASSYNEQFF TGTGCCAGCAGTTTATCGCGCGGCAGGGTACTAGCGAGTTCTTACAATGAGCAGTTCTTC
14 TRBJ2-7 TRBV25-1 . many CASSESAQAYEQYF TGTGCCAGCAGTGAATCTGCACAGGCCTACGAGCAGTACTTC
13 TRBJ2-2 TRBV7-2 . many CASSPRVSGELFF TGTGCCAGCAGCCCTAGGGTATCCGGGGAGCTGTTTTTT
14 TRBJ2-3 TRBV4-3 . many CASSQDTRTDTQYF TGCGCCAGCAGCCAAGACACCCGCACAGATACGCAGTATTTT
15 TRBJ2-3 TRBV6-4 TRBD2 few CASSDSSGGGDTQYF TGTGCCAGCAGTGACTCTAGCGGGGGGGGAGATACGCAGTATTTT
17 TRBJ2-1 TRBV4-3 TRBD2 . CASSQAFLAGGPDEQFF TGCGCCAGCAGCCAAGCGTTTCTAGCGGGAGGGCCAGATGAGCAGTTCTTC
16 TRBJ2-3 TRBV12-3/TRBV12-4 TRBD1 many CASSPDDRAITDTQYF TGTGCCAGCAGTCCCGACGACAGGGCGATTACAGATACGCAGTATTTT
14 TRBJ1-5 TRBV18 . . CASSPETGAQPQHF TGTGCCAGCTCACCAGAGACAGGAGCTCAGCCCCAGCATTTT
12 TRBJ1-1 TRBV10-3 . many CAIQEPETDAFF TGTGCCATCCAAGAACCCGAAACGGATGCTTTCTTT
14 TRBJ2-2 TRBV5-1 . many CASSHSETTGELFF TGCGCCAGCAGCCATAGCGAAACCACCGGGGAGCTGTTTTTT
16 TRBJ2-2 TRBV7-2 . . CASSLLSGQNTGELFF TGTGCCAGCAGCTTACTTTCGGGACAGAACACCGGGGAGCTGTTTTTT
17 TRBJ1-6 TRBV7-6 . . CASSLTARAGWNSPLHF TGTGCCAGCAGCTTAACTGCCCGGGCAGGGTGGAATTCACCCCTCCACTTT
16 TRBJ2-3 TRBV5-1 TRBD1 few CASSKRQGSSTDTQYF TGCGCCAGCAGCAAAAGACAGGGCTCTAGCACAGATACGCAGTATTTT
19 TRBJ2-3 TRBV12-3/TRBV12-4 . many CASSSLRDTTFRSTDTQYF TGTGCCAGCAGTTCACTCCGGGACACCACCTTTCGAAGCACAGATACGCAGTATTTT
13 TRBJ2-7 TRBV29-1 TRBD2 few CSVVRAGGGEQYF TGCAGCGTCGTCCGGGCGGGAGGTGGCGAGCAGTACTTC
13 TRBJ1-4 TRBV6-6 . . CASGRATNEKLFF TGTGCCAGCGGGCGGGCCACTAATGAAAAACTGTTTTTT
16 TRBJ2-2 TRBV4-3 TRBD2 many CASSQELAAYTGELFF TGCGCCAGCAGCCAAGAACTAGCGGCCTACACCGGGGAGCTGTTTTTT
14 TRBJ1-1 TRBV12-3/TRBV12-4 . few CASSYGPRNTEAFF TGTGCCAGCAGCTACGGACCCCGAAACACTGAAGCTTTCTTT
18 TRBJ2-1 TRBV5-1 . . CASSLAPLSGRGDNEQFF TGCGCCAGCAGCTTGGCACCCCTTAGCGGTAGAGGGGACAATGAGCAGTTCTTC
16 TRBJ2-3 TRBV7-2 TRBD2 many CASSIGLAGVTDTQYF TGTGCCAGCAGCATAGGACTAGCGGGAGTCACAGATACGCAGTATTTT
15 TRBJ2-1 TRBV9 . . CASSVFGNPFDEQFF TGTGCCAGCAGCGTCTTCGGGAATCCGTTCGATGAGCAGTTCTTC
14 TRBJ2-5 TRBV7-2 TRBD2 . CASSLSGGPETQYF TGTGCCAGCAGCTTATCGGGGGGGCCTGAGACCCAGTACTTC
13 TRBJ2-3 TRBV24-1 . once CATSDRPGPRQYF TGTGCCACCAGTGATCGACCCGGGCCGCGGCAGTATTTT
14 TRBJ1-5 TRBV15 . many CATSSIGRNQPQHF TGTGCCACCAGCTCCATAGGGCGCAATCAGCCCCAGCATTTT
15 TRBJ2-1 TRBV5-1 TRBD2 many CASSRGREFYNEQFF TGCGCCAGCAGCCGAGGGCGGGAGTTCTACAATGAGCAGTTCTTC